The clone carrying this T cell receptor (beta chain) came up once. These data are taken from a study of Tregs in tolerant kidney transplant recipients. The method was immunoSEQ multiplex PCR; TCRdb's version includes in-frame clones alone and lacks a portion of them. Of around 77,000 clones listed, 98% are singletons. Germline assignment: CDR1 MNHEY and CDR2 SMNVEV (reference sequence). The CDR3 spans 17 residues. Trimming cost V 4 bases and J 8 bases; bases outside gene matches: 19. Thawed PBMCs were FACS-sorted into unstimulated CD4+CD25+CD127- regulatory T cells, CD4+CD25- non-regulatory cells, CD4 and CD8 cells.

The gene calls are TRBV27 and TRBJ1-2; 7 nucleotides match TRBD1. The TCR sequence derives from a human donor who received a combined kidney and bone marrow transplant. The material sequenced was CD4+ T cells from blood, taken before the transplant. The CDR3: CASSSYSQGRRDGGYTF. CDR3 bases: TGTGCCAGCAGTTCGTACTCACAGGGGAGAAGGGATGGAGGCTACACCTTC.